This TCR beta chain is drawn from a study of blood T cell repertoires in COVID-19. The overall study: Samples came from the United States, Italy and Spain, spanning acute and convalescent COVID-19. PBMCs, B-cell-depleted T cells, or T cells were the source of the cDNA or gDNA that made up the material.

The CDR3 consists of 16 residues. As processed by the authors: The authors estimated nucleated cell counts from reference gene primer amplification. Clones were read by immunoSEQ multiplex PCR, and TCRdb kept only the in-frame ones, dropping some. V and J calls plus clone size are reproduced from that table; the DNA served to infer D and trimming. The sample carries approximately 61,000 clones, about 85% recorded once. Only one count was recorded for this clone. The material sequenced was peripheral blood. The chain uses TRBV21-1 and TRBJ1-4. TRBV21-1 is tagged as a pseudogene. The receptor's source is a man between 65 and 85 years old with acute or convalescent COVID-19. CDR3 in amino acids: CASSKWRVGVQEKLFF. The CDR3 region has the DNA TGTGCCAGCAGCAAATGGAGGGTTGGGGTTCAGGAAAAACTGTTTTTT.